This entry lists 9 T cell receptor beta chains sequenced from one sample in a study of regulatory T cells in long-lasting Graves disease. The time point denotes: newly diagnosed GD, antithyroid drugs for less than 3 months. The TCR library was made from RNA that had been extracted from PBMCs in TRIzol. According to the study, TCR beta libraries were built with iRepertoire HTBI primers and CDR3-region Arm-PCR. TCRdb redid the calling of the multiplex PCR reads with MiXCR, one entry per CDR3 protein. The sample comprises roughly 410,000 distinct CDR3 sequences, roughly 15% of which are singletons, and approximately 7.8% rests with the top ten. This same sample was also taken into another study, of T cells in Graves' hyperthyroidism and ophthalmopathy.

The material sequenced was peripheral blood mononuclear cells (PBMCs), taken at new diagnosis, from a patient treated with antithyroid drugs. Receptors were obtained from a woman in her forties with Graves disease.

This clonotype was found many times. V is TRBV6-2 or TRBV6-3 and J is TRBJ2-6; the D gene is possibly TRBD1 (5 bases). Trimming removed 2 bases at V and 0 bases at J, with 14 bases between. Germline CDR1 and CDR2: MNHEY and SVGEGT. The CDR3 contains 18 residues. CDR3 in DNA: TGTGCCAGCAGTTACGTCAGGGAATCTTTCTCTGGGGCCAACGTCCTGACTTTC. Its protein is CASSYVRESFSGANVLTF.

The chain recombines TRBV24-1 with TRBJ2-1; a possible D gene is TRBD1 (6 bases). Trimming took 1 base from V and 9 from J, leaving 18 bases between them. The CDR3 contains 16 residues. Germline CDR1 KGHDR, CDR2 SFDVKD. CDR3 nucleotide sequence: TGTGCCACCAGTGATTTCCGGCATGGGACAACAACTGAGCAGTTCTTC. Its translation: CATSDFRHGTTTEQFF.

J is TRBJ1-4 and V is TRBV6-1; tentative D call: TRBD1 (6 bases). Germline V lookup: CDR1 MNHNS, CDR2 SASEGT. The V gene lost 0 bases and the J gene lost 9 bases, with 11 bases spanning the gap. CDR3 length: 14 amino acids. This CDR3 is CASSEAGGGQKLFF. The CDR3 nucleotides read TGTGCCAGCAGTGAAGCAGGGGGAGGGCAAAAACTGTTTTTT.

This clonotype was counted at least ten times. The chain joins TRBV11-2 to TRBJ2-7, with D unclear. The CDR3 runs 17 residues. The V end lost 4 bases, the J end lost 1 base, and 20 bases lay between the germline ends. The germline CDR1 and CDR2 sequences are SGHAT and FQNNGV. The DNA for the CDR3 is TGTGCCAGCAGCTCTTGGTCAAACCGGACCAAGTCCTACGAGCAGTACTTC. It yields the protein CASSSWSNRTKSYEQYF. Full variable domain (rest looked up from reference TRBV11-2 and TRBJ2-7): EAGVAQSPRYKIIEKRQSVAFWCNPISGHATLYWYQQILGQGPKLLIQFQNNGVVDDSQLPKDRFSAERLKGVDSTLKIQPAKLEDSAVYLCASSSWSNRTKSYEQYFGPGTRLTVT.

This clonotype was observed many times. Here the CDR3 reads CASSVDSGRGAGELFF. In DNA form, the CDR3 reads TGTGCCAGCAGCGTGGACAGCGGGAGGGGCGCCGGGGAGCTGTTTTTT. This chain links TRBV9 with TRBJ2-2; 10 nucleotides match TRBD2. The length of the CDR3 is 16 residues. J was trimmed by 6 bases and V by 2 bases; bases with no gene match: 7. Germline-derived CDR1 and CDR2 are SGDLS and YYNGEE. The full variable domain, with the rest looked up from reference TRBV9 and TRBJ2-2, is DSGVTQTPKHLITATGQRVTLRCSPRSGDLSVYWYQQSLDQGLQFLIQYYNGEERAKGNILERFSAQQFPDLHSELNLSSLELGDSALYFCASSVDSGRGAGELFFGEGSRLTVL.

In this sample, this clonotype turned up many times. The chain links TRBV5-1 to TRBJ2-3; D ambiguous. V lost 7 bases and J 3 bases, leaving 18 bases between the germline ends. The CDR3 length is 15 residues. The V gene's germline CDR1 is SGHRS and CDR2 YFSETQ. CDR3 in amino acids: CASERQGAKTDTQYF. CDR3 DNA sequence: TGCGCCAGCGAACGACAAGGCGCTAAGACAGATACGCAGTATTTT. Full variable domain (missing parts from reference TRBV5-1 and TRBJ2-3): KAGVTQTPRYLIKTRGQQVTLSCSPISGHRSVSWYQQTPGQGLQFLFEYFSETQRNKGNFPGRFSGRQFSNSRSEMNVSTLELGDSALYLCASERQGAKTDTQYFGPGTRLTVL.

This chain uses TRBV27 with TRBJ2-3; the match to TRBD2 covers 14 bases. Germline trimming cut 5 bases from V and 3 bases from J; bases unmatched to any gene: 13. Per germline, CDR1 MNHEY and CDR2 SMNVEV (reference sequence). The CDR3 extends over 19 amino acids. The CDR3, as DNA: TGTGCCAGCAGTCCCGGGACTAGCGGGGGAAAAGCCTCGACAGATACGCAGTATTTT. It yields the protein CASSPGTSGGKASTDTQYF.

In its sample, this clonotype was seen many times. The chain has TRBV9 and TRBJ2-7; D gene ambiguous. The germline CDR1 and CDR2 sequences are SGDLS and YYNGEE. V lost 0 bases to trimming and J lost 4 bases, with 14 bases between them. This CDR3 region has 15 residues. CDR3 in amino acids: CASSVAPLPGYEQYF. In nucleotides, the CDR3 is TGTGCCAGCAGCGTAGCCCCTCTGCCTGGTTACGAGCAGTACTTC.

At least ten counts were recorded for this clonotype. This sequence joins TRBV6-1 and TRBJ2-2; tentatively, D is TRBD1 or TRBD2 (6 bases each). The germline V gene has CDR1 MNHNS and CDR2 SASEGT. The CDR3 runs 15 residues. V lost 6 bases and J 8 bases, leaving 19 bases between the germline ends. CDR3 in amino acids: CASRSVGGSRGELFF. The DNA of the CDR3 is TGTGCCAGCAGATCCGTGGGGGGCTCCAGGGGGGAGCTGTTTTTT.